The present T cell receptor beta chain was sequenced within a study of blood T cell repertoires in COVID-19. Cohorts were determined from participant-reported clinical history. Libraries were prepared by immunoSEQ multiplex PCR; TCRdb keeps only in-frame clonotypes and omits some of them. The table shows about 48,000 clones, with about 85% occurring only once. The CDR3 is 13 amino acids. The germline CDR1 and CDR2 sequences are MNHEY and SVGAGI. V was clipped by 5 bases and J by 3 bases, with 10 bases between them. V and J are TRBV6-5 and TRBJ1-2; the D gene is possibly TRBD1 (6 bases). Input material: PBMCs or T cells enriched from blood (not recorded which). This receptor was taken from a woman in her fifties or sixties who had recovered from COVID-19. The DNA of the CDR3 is TGTGCCAGCAGTCCAGGGGCCGACTATGGCTACACCTTC. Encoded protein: CASSPGADYGYTF.